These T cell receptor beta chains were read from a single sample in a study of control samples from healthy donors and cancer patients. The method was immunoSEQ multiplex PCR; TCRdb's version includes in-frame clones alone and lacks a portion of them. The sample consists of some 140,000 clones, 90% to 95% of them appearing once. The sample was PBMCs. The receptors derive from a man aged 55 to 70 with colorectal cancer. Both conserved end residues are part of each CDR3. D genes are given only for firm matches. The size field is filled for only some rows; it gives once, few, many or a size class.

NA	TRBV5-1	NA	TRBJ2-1	TGCGCCAGCAGCTTGGGTATTGTGAGCTCCTACAATGAGCAGTTCTTC	CASSLGIVSSYNEQFF
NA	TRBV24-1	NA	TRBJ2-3	TGTGCCACCAGTGAGGGGGGCCTCCCAGATACGCAGTATTTT	CATSEGGLPDTQYF
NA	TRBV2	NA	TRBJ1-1	TGTGCCAGCAGTGGAGAAATTGAAGCTTTCTTT	CASSGEIEAFF
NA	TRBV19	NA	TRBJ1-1	TGTGCCAGTACCCGGGACACTACCCCCGGGACTGAAGCTTTCTTT	CASTRDTTPGTEAFF
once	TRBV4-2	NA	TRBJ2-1	TGTGCCAGCAGCCAAGAACAGGCCCATGAGTACAATGAGCAGTTCTTC	CASSQEQAHEYNEQFF
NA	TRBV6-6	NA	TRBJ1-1	TGTGCCACCACACAGGGACCTGAAGCTTTCTTT	CATTQGPEAFF
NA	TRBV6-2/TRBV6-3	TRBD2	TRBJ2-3	TGTGCCAGCAGTTACCGGACTAGCCGTACAGATACGCAGTATTTT	CASSYRTSRTDTQYF
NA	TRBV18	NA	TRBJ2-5	TGTGCCAGCTCACCACCGACAGTTGGAGAGACCCAGTACTTC	CASSPPTVGETQYF
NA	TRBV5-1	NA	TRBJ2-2	TGCGCCTGCAGCTTAGACGCCCGACGGGGGCAAACCGGGGAGCTGTTTTTT	CACSLDARRGQTGELFF
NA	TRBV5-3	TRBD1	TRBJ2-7	TGTGCCAGAAGCTTGGCCGGGACAGGGGGCTTCTACGAGCAGTACTTC	CARSLAGTGGFYEQYF
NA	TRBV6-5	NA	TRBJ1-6	TGTGCCAGCAGCGTCCAGGGTGGATCACCCCTCCACTTT	CASSVQGGSPLHF
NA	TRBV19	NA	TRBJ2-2	TGTGCCAGTAGTATAGTGGGCACCGGGGAGCTGTTTTTT	CASSIVGTGELFF
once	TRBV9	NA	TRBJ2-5	TGTGCCAGCAGCCCCCCTCCGGGACGTCTCCAGTACTTC	CASSPPPGRLQYF
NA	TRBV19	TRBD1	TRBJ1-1	TGTGCCAGTAGTATCGCAGGGGGCGGGGCGGGTGAAGCTTTCTTT	CASSIAGGGAGEAFF
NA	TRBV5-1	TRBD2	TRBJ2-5	TGCGCCAGCAGCTCTGCGGGGGGAGAGACCCAGTACTTC	CASSSAGGETQYF
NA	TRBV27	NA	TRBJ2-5	TGTGCCAGCAGTTTAGGTTTTGGAGAGACCCAGTACTTC	CASSLGFGETQYF
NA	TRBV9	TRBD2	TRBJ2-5	TGTGCCAGCAGCCCAGCGGGACGGCAAGAGACCCAGTACTTC	CASSPAGRQETQYF
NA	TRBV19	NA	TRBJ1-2	TGTGCCAGTTCTTTTATCTATGGCTACACCTTC	CASSFIYGYTF
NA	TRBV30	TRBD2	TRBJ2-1	TGTGCCTGGAGTGCGCGTAGCGGGGGGACCTACTACAATGAGCAGTTCTTC	CAWSARSGGTYYNEQFF
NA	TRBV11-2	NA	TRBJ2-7	TGTGCCAGCAGCTTAGAAGCGGTCCGCTACGAGCAGTACTTC	CASSLEAVRYEQYF
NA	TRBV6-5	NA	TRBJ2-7	TGTGCCAGTGGACCCAGGAGCTCCTACGAGCAGTACTTC	CASGPRSSYEQYF
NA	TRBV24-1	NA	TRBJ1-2	TGTGCCACCAGTGATTTATCCGGGGATGGCTACACCTTC	CATSDLSGDGYTF
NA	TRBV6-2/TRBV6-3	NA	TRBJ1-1	TGTGCCAGCAGTCGCAGGAGTTTTGAAGCTTTCTTT	CASSRRSFEAFF
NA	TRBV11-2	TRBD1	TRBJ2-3	TGTGCCAGCAGCTTAACAGGGGGCGGGGGAATCAGCACAGATACGCAGTATTTT	CASSLTGGGGISTDTQYF
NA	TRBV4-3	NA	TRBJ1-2	TGCGCCAGCAGCCAAGACGACCGCGGTAACTATGGCTACACCTTC	CASSQDDRGNYGYTF